This T cell receptor (beta chain) was sequenced in a study of shared clonotypes between healthy human individuals. Study-level results: Only blood samples were collected, and tissue repertoires likely differ.

The CDR3 loop spans 13 amino acids. Per germline, CDR1 SEHNR and CDR2 FQNEAQ (reference sequence). Trimming took 3 bases from V and 3 from J; bases not matched to a gene: 0. On this clone itself: What it recognizes is unknown.

The study enrolled healthy HIV-negative adults without recent acute infections or vaccinations as donors. In replicate PCRs of unsorted PBMC, approximately 0.3 ug DNA, some 30,000 T cell genomes, was used. The sequenced material, unsorted PBMC DNA, was run on ten immunoSEQ deep assay plates. Assay used: immunoSEQ multiplex PCR; TCRdb lists only in-frame clones, some missing. The table records more than 450,000 clones, about four fifths of them present only once. The TCR sequence derives from a woman in her 40s in good health. Some clones in this sample may be carry-over from other donors' samples. This chain joins TRBV7-9 and TRBJ2-7; 9 bases line up with TRBD2. The specimen sequenced was PBMCs. CDR3 residues: CASSFSGSYEQYF. CDR3 nucleotides: TGTGCCAGCAGCTTTAGCGGGAGCTACGAGCAGTACTTC.